The T cell receptor beta chain under discussion was sequenced for a study of CD8 T cells in ankylosing spondylitis. General study results and limits: A TCR beta motif made of 7 to 9 highly homologous variants seemed typical of ankylosing spondylitis blood. Earlier studies detected some motif variants in reactive arthritis synovial fluid and blood. The clones that were linked to disease were reported to be significantly enriched in matched synovial fluid samples from ankylosing spondylitis patients.

This clonotype turned up a few times. Its target is not known. Researchers built TCR beta libraries using quantitative 5'-RACE with molecular barcodes. TCRdb re-derived calls from the 5' RACE reads in MiXCR, one entry per CDR3 protein. This sample has 380,000 or so distinct CDR3 sequences; 20% occur once, and the top ten carry less than 15%. The V end lost 3 bases, the J end lost 7 bases, and 14 bases lay between the germline ends. This CDR3 is built from 14 residues. Germline V lookup: CDR1 SNHLY, CDR2 FYNNEI. This receptor was identified in a male donor with ankylosing spondylitis or in good health (not recorded which). Material: blood, either unsorted or a sorted T cell fraction (not recorded which). The genes are TRBV2 and TRBJ2-3; no reliable D call. CDR3 nucleotides: TGTGCCAGCAGTGAGTGGCAGGCAGAAAATACGCAGTATTTT. Encoded protein: CASSEWQAENTQYF.